The next 25 T cell receptor beta chains were all read from a single sample in a study of T cell repertoires in cytomegalovirus infection. The antigens these receptors bind are not known. A single record per CDR3 protein comes from TCRdb applying MiXCR to the reads. The sample consists of roughly 170,000 distinct CDR3 sequences, roughly 21% of them appearing once. The specimen comprised CD8+ T cells from cultured PBMCs, sampled from culture after CMV antigen stimulation. Source of these receptors: a human donor in good health (CMV status not recorded). Some clones in this sample may be carry-over from other donors' samples.

The chain employs TRBV7-4 and TRBJ2-2; 9 nucleotides match TRBD1. The germline CDR1 and CDR2 sequences are SGHVT and SQSDAQ. V lost 5 bases and J lost 6; bases outside the gene matches: 16. CDR3 length: 18 amino acids. In DNA, the CDR3 is TGTGCCAGCAGCGGCTATTATTCCGGGACAGGGTTGTCCGGGGAGCTGTTTTTT. Residues: CASSGYYSGTGLSGELFF.

This clonotype has just a few counts. This rearrangement joins TRBV6-2 or TRBV6-3 to TRBJ2-5; unclear D gene. This CDR3 spans 15 amino acids. Germline-derived CDR1 and CDR2 are MNHEY and SVGEGT. V gave up 6 bases and J gave up 5 bases, with 19 bases separating them. The CDR3 reads CASRSSGLPWETQYF. As DNA, the CDR3 is TGTGCCAGCAGATCTTCCGGCCTCCCCTGGGAGACCCAGTACTTC.

This clonotype has only a few counts. This chain uses TRBV7-8 with TRBJ1-2; 8 bases align to TRBD1. The CDR3 spans 16 residues. Germline assignment: CDR1 SGHVS and CDR2 FQNEAQ. V was clipped by 1 base and J by 1 base; unmatched bases: 5. The CDR3 is CASSLGGQGDNYGYTF. The DNA for the CDR3 is TGTGCCAGCAGCTTAGGAGGACAGGGCGATAACTATGGCTACACCTTC. Complete variable domain (other parts from reference TRBV7-8 and TRBJ1-2): GAGVSQSPRYKVAKRGQDVALRCDPISGHVSLFWYQQALGQGPEFLTYFQNEAQLDKSGLPSDRFFAERPEGSVSTLKIQRTQQEDSAVYLCASSLGGQGDNYGYTFGSGTRLTVV.

There are a few counts of this clonotype. This chain uses TRBV12-3 or TRBV12-4 with TRBJ2-3, with D possibly matching TRBD2 (5 bases). The CDR3 extends over 12 amino acids. V lost 3 bases and J 6 bases, leaving 7 bases between the germline ends. The CDR3 loop is CASSFPGDTQYF. CDR3 DNA: TGTGCCAGCAGTTTCCCGGGGGATACGCAGTATTTT.

This clonotype showed up just a few times. This chain joins TRBV7-9 and TRBJ1-5; D is undetermined. This CDR3 region has 14 residues. The germline V gene encodes CDR1 SEHNR and CDR2 FQNEAQ (reference sequence). V lost 1 base and J 1 base, leaving 5 bases between the germline ends. CDR3 sequence: CASSLENSNQPQHF. CDR3 sequence (DNA): TGTGCCAGCAGCTTAGAGAACAGCAATCAGCCCCAGCATTTT.

There are a few counts of this clonotype. The V and J genes are TRBV5-4 and TRBJ1-2; D remains unclear. The CDR3 spans 13 residues. Germline-derived CDR1 and CDR2 are SGHNT and YYREEE (reference sequence). V lost 3 bases to trimming and J lost 2 bases, with 8 bases between them. CDR3: CASSSRENYGYTF. In DNA, the CDR3 is TGTGCCAGCAGCTCCCGGGAAAACTATGGCTACACCTTC.

The table lists this clonotype with a few counts. CDR3: CASSLGTGSGNTIYF. Here the CDR3 DNA reads TGTGCCAGCAGCTTAGGCACAGGGTCCGGAAACACCATATATTTT. The chain links TRBV7-2 to TRBJ1-3; D is possibly TRBD1 (6 bases). The germline V and J ends were trimmed by 1 base and 4 bases, with 11 bases remaining between them. This CDR3 is 15 amino acids long. Germline-derived CDR1 and CDR2 are SGHTA and FQGNSA. Full variable domain (missing parts from reference TRBV7-2 and TRBJ1-3): GAGVSQSPSNKVTEKGKDVELRCDPISGHTALYWYRQSLGQGLEFLIYFQGNSAPDKSGLPSDRFSAERTGGSVSTLTIQRTQQEDSAVYLCASSLGTGSGNTIYFGEGSWLTVV.

The V gene is TRBV7-2, the J gene TRBJ2-5; D is unclear. Germline V gene lookup returns CDR1 SGHTA and CDR2 FQGNSA. V was pared by 1 base and J by 5 bases, with 8 bases between. There are 13 residues in the CDR3. CDR3 DNA: TGTGCCAGCAGCTTAGTCGTGGTGGAGACCCAGTACTTC. Translating it yields CASSLVVVETQYF.

This clonotype showed up just once. The V and J genes are TRBV7-6 and TRBJ2-3, with D uncertain. The germline V gene encodes CDR1 SGHVS and CDR2 FNYEAQ. V was trimmed by 0 bases and J by 2 bases, leaving 3 bases between them. The CDR3 has 13 amino acids. CDR3 in DNA: TGTGCCAGCAGCTTAGCGGACACAGATACGCAGTATTTT. Protein product: CASSLADTDTQYF.

V gene TRBV7-9 combines with J gene TRBJ1-5; 10 positions match TRBD1. Germline loops: CDR1 SEHNR, CDR2 FQNEAQ (reference sequence). The CDR3 sequence is 16 residues long. With 5 bases clipped from V and 4 bases from J, the junction kept 8 bases outside the gene matches. The CDR3 reads CASSESGTGVNQPQHF. CDR3 in DNA: TGTGCCAGCAGCGAGTCCGGGACAGGGGTAAATCAGCCCCAGCATTTT.

This clonotype was found once. This chain's CDR3 is CASSLVRGSSSYEQYF. The CDR3, as DNA: TGTGCCAGCAGCTTAGTAAGGGGCTCTAGCTCCTACGAGCAGTACTTC. The chain uses TRBV7-2 and TRBJ2-7, with a possible D match to TRBD1 (5 bases). Germline V gene data show CDR1 as SGHTA and CDR2 as FQGNSA. Trimming removed 1 base from V and 0 bases from J, with 13 bases in between. This CDR3 is 16 amino acids long. Together with reference TRBV7-2 and TRBJ2-7, the CDR3 gives the full variable domain: GAGVSQSPSNKVTEKGKDVELRCDPISGHTALYWYRQSLGQGLEFLIYFQGNSAPDKSGLPSDRFSAERTGGSVSTLTIQRTQQEDSAVYLCASSLVRGSSSYEQYFGPGTRLTVT.

The J gene is TRBJ2-3, the V gene TRBV7-2; the D gene could be TRBD1 or TRBD2 (5 bases each). Trimming took off 10 bases at V and 1 base at J, with 9 bases between the two ends. CDR1 and CDR2 from the germline V gene are SGHTA and FQGNSA. The CDR3 is made up of 12 amino acids. CDR3 in amino acids: CATGTGTDTQYF. DNA for the CDR3: TGTGCCACGGGGACGGGCACAGATACGCAGTATTTT.

This clonotype was found a few times. V is TRBV15 and J is TRBJ1-4; D is perhaps TRBD1 (5 bases). Germline CDR1 and CDR2: LNHNV and YYDKDF (reference sequence). The CDR3 length is 15 residues. With 0 bases removed from V and 8 bases from J, the gap between germline ends came to 13 bases. The CDR3 loop is CATSREWGLGEKLFF. Written as DNA, the CDR3 is TGTGCCACCAGCAGAGAGTGGGGCTTAGGAGAAAAACTGTTTTTT.

This clonotype was observed a few times. V usage is TRBV6-5 and J usage is TRBJ2-3, with 7 bases matching TRBD1. Germline CDR1 MNHEY, CDR2 SVGAGI. This CDR3 has 16 residues. V gave up 1 base and J gave up 0 bases; unmatched junction bases: 4. CDR3 bases: TGTGCCAGCAGTTACTGGGGGACAGCTAGCACAGATACGCAGTATTTT. Protein: CASSYWGTASTDTQYF.

The V and J genes are TRBV2 and TRBJ1-1; D may be TRBD1 (5 bases). The CDR3 has 18 residues. Germline V CDR1 and CDR2: SNHLY, FYNNEI. V was cut by 4 bases and J by 5 bases, with 26 bases left in between. The CDR3 sequence is CASSGSDAGPFFVTEAFF. In DNA form, the CDR3 reads TGTGCCAGCAGTGGCTCCGATGCGGGACCATTCTTCGTTACTGAAGCTTTCTTT. Complete variable domain (other parts from reference TRBV2 and TRBJ1-1): EPEVTQTPSHQVTQMGQEVILRCVPISNHLYFYWYRQILGQKVEFLVSFYNNEISEKSEIFDDQFSVERPDGSNFTLKIRSTKLEDSAMYFCASSGSDAGPFFVTEAFFGQGTRLTVV.

This chain links TRBV6-2 or TRBV6-3 with TRBJ2-7; D not resolved. Germline values: CDR1 MNHEY, CDR2 SVGEGT. The germline V and J ends were trimmed by 5 bases and 2 bases, with 13 bases remaining between them. The CDR3 has 14 residues. The CDR3 here is CASSPTHRTYEQYF. The CDR3 nucleotides are TGTGCCAGCAGTCCGACCCACCGGACCTACGAGCAGTACTTC.

This clonotype showed up just a few times. The gene calls are TRBV7-8 and TRBJ1-5, with TRBD1 matching 7 bases. The CDR3 is made up of 15 amino acids. From germline, CDR1 is SGHVS and CDR2 FQNEAQ. Unmatched junction bases numbered 6, after V lost 4 bases and J lost 3 bases. The CDR3 spells CASSSKQGSNQPQHF. The CDR3 bases are TGTGCCAGCAGCTCTAAACAGGGGTCCAATCAGCCCCAGCATTTT. Full variable domain (remainder filled in from reference TRBV7-8 and TRBJ1-5): GAGVSQSPRYKVAKRGQDVALRCDPISGHVSLFWYQQALGQGPEFLTYFQNEAQLDKSGLPSDRFFAERPEGSVSTLKIQRTQQEDSAVYLCASSSKQGSNQPQHFGDGTRLSIL.

This clonotype was counted many times. V usage is TRBV6-2 or TRBV6-3 and J usage is TRBJ1-1; possibly TRBD1 for D (5 bases). The CDR3 consists of 14 residues. CDR1 is MNHEY, CDR2 SVGEGT, per germline. V was cut by 6 bases and J by 0 bases, with 11 bases left in between. The chain's CDR3 is CASRTGGMNTEAFF. The CDR3 region has the DNA TGTGCCAGCAGGACGGGGGGAATGAACACTGAAGCTTTCTTT.

The chain recombines TRBV29-1 with TRBJ1-2; D ambiguous. Germline V gene lookup returns CDR1 SQVTM and CDR2 ANQGSEA. The CDR3 length is 14 residues. The V and J ends lost 1 base and 6 bases respectively, with 15 bases between them. The CDR3: CSVEGTGVTNGYTF. CDR3 bases: TGCAGCGTTGAAGGGACGGGCGTAACTAATGGCTACACCTTC.

This chain uses TRBV29-1 with TRBJ1-5; possible D gene TRBD1, 6 bases. CDR1 and CDR2 (germline): SQVTM, ANQGSEA. Deletions cut 4 bases from V and 6 bases from J, with 25 bases between. This CDR3 is 17 amino acids long. Here the CDR3 reads CSVAPRARGGWVQPQHF. Written as DNA, the CDR3 is TGCAGCGTTGCCCCTCGGGCCCGGGGGGGCTGGGTTCAGCCCCAGCATTTT.

This clonotype has a handful of counts. The V and J genes are TRBV14 and TRBJ1-2; D is uncertain. V dropped 1 base and J dropped 8 bases, with 8 bases sitting between them. From germline, CDR1 is SGHDN and CDR2 FVKESK. The CDR3 contains 12 residues. CDR3 residues: CASSQGSSGYTF. CDR3 in DNA: TGTGCCAGCAGCCAAGGTAGCAGCGGCTACACCTTC.

V usage is TRBV7-2 and J usage is TRBJ2-2, with 9 bases that match TRBD1. V shed 3 bases and J 6 bases; nucleotides not matched to a gene: 2. Per the germline V gene, CDR1 is SGHTA and CDR2 is FQGNSA. The CDR3 is 14 residues long. CDR3 in DNA: TGTGCCAGCAGCTTCCGGGACAGGGCCGGGGAGCTGTTTTTT. Translating it yields CASSFRDRAGELFF. Drawing the rest from reference TRBV7-2 and TRBJ2-2, the complete variable domain is GAGVSQSPSNKVTEKGKDVELRCDPISGHTALYWYRQSLGQGLEFLIYFQGNSAPDKSGLPSDRFSAERTGGSVSTLTIQRTQQEDSAVYLCASSFRDRAGELFFGEGSRLTVL.

V gene TRBV7-6 combines with J gene TRBJ1-1; the match to TRBD1 covers 7 bases. With 6 bases clipped from V and 3 bases from J, the junction kept 7 bases outside the gene matches. CDR3 length: 14 residues. The V gene's germline CDR1 is SGHVS and CDR2 FNYEAQ. CDR3 nucleotide sequence: TGTGCCAGCAGTTCTAGCAGGGGGTACACTGAAGCTTTCTTT. This sequence encodes CASSSSRGYTEAFF. The full variable domain, its missing parts supplied by reference TRBV7-6 and TRBJ1-1, is GAGVSQSPRYKVTKRGQDVALRCDPISGHVSLYWYRQALGQGPEFLTYFNYEAQQDKSGLPNDRFSAERPEGSISTLTIQRTEQRDSAMYRCASSSSRGYTEAFFGQGTRLTVV.

This rearrangement joins TRBV6-1 to TRBJ2-2; D is possibly TRBD1 (5 bases). V lost 2 bases and J lost 7, with 14 bases in between. CDR1 MNHNS and CDR2 SASEGT come from the germline V gene. The CDR3 contains 15 residues. The CDR3 sequence is CASSELGQAFGELFF. In DNA form, the CDR3 reads TGTGCCAGCAGTGAACTGGGGCAGGCGTTCGGGGAGCTGTTTTTT.

This chain connects TRBV4-1 to TRBJ1-1; the D is unclear. Germline V lookup: CDR1 MGHRA, CDR2 YSYEKL. V was shortened by 0 bases and J by 1 base, with 9 bases between the two germline ends. The CDR3 contains 15 residues. CDR3 in DNA: TGCGCCAGCAGCCAAGAGGCAGAAGCGAACACTGAAGCTTTCTTT. This sequence encodes CASSQEAEANTEAFF.